The clone carrying this T cell receptor beta chain was detected only a few times. Its matching antigen is unknown. The data derive from a study of OX40 agonist ivuxolimab in advanced cancers. Some clones are missing from TCRdb's copy, which holds only in-frame ones; the method was immunoSEQ multiplex PCR. The data show around 80,000 clones, 80% to 90% seen once. Patients were excluded for autoimmune disease history or systemic immunosuppression. Overall study findings and caveats: Low normalized clonal expansion also occurred in some nonresponding patients. At doses 0.1 to 3.0 mg/kg, CD4+ and CD8+ clones expanded.

V lost 0 bases, J lost 2 bases, and 11 bases lay in between. From germline, CDR1 is SQVTM and CDR2 ANQGSEA. The CDR3 loop spans 14 amino acids. The J gene is TRBJ2-7, the V gene TRBV29-1; D assignment may be TRBD1 or TRBD2 (5 bases each). This clonotype was obtained from an adult with an advanced solid tumor such as melanoma, head and neck, liver or kidney cancer. The specimen comprised CD4+ or CD8+ T cells sorted from blood, sampled in a trial of the OX40 agonist ivuxolimab. CDR3 protein: CSVEEGDPPYEQYF. The CDR3 DNA is TGCAGCGTTGAAGAAGGGGACCCCCCCTACGAGCAGTACTTC.